This TCR beta chain was identified in a study of human T cells and chemical hapten exposure. Study as a whole: On 2 cm by 2 cm of upper inner arm skin, sensitization was performed with 2% DPC. The study traced per-sample TCR yield variation mainly to small differences in pooled library volumes.

V lost 7 bases, J lost 9 bases, and 9 bases stayed unmatched. Germline lookup yields CDR1 SGHAT and CDR2 FQNNGV. This CDR3 is 14 amino acids long. TCRdb called the RACE reads again in MiXCR, with one record for every CDR3 protein. The sample has fewer than 500,000 distinct CDR3 sequences; roughly 5% are singletons. The time point here: patch test 1, 2 weeks after DPC sensitization. Stated treatment: therapeutic diphenylcyclopropenone sensitization with weekly scalp DPC. This chain joins TRBV11-2 and TRBJ2-4, with 10 bases identical to TRBD1. The TCR was taken from a woman in her forties or fifties with alopecia areata. Some clones in this sample may be carry-over from other donors' samples. The sequencing used whole blood, collected in connection with sensitization to the hapten diphenylcyclopropenone (DPC). This chain's CDR3 is CASTLGTGVGIQYF. CDR3 nucleotide sequence: TGTGCCAGCACCTTGGGGACAGGGGTCGGCATTCAGTACTTC.